The 32 T cell receptor beta chains reported below all come from one sample, sequenced in a study of T-cell memory formation after mild COVID-19. MiXCR, applied by TCRdb to the 5' RACE reads, yields one record per CDR3 protein. The sample comprises fewer than 200,000 distinct CDR3 sequences, roughly 20% of which are singletons, and under 4.5% rests with the top ten. Specimen: PBMCs or a T cell subset sorted from them (not recorded which). The receptors were sampled from a man younger than 35 who had mild COVID-19 (a few samples of this study predate the infection). Cell type and time point are not known.

This chain connects TRBV18 to TRBJ2-3, with 8 bases matching TRBD1. Germline V gives CDR1 KGHSH, CDR2 LQKENI. The CDR3 extends over 16 amino acids. The ends lost 6 bases at V and 4 bases at J; junction bases unmatched: 12. The CDR3 DNA reads as TGTGCCAGCTCCCGCAACTGGGACAGGCGGGCAGATACGCAGTATTTT. This encodes CASSRNWDRRADTQYF.

The chain uses TRBV30 and TRBJ2-7; 8 bases line up with TRBD1. This CDR3 region has 13 residues. V lost 5 bases and J lost 1; bases outside the gene matches: 4. Germline values: CDR1 GTSNPN, CDR2 SVGIG (reference sequence). As DNA, the CDR3 is TGTGCCTGGTCCCGGGACAGGTCCTACGAGCAGTACTTC. It specifies CAWSRDRSYEQYF.

This sequence joins TRBV28 and TRBJ1-2, with TRBD1 as a possible D gene (5 bases). Trimming cost V 6 bases and J 10 bases, with 18 bases left between them. CDR3 size: 13 residues. Germline V lookup: CDR1 MDHEN, CDR2 SYDVKM. DNA for the CDR3: TGTGCCAGCAGCGAGATTCAGGGACGGGACTACACCTTC. Translated: CASSEIQGRDYTF.

This chain uses TRBV10-3 with TRBJ1-2; 9 nucleotides align to TRBD1. Losses at the gene ends were 8 bases for V and 5 bases for J; bases not matched to a gene: 6. There are 13 residues in the CDR3. The V gene's germline CDR1 is ENHRY and CDR2 SYGVKD. Here the CDR3 reads CAISGTGNYGYTF. The CDR3 DNA follows: TGTGCCATCTCTGGGACAGGGAATTATGGCTACACCTTC.

This clonotype has more than one count but fewer than ten. This chain uses TRBV7-2 with TRBJ2-7, with TRBD2 as a possible D gene (6 bases). Germline V gives CDR1 SGHTA, CDR2 FQGNSA. V shed 7 bases and J shed 7 bases, with 17 bases lying between them. This CDR3 is 13 amino acids long. The DNA for the CDR3 is TGTGCCAGCACCCAGACGGGAGCGAGAGAGCAGTACTTC. This gives the protein CASTQTGAREQYF.

This clonotype has only a few counts. This chain uses TRBV19 with TRBJ2-3; tentatively, D is TRBD2 (7 bases). The germline V gene has CDR1 LNHDA and CDR2 SQIVND (reference sequence). Trimming stripped 3 bases from V and 3 bases from J, with 13 bases between. This CDR3 spans 15 amino acids. The CDR3 reads CASSIGGPRTDTQYF. The CDR3, as DNA: TGTGCCAGTAGTATCGGGGGGCCGAGGACAGATACGCAGTATTTT.

The J gene is TRBJ2-7, the V gene TRBV12-3 or TRBV12-4, with 12 bases that match TRBD1. CDR3 length: 15 residues. Trimming at V came to 6 bases and at J to 5 bases, leaving 8 bases not matched to a gene. CDR3 in amino acids: CASSHRDRGLDEQYF. In DNA, the CDR3 is TGTGCCAGCAGCCACCGGGACAGGGGGCTGGACGAGCAGTACTTC.

V and J are TRBV5-1 and TRBJ2-3, with unresolved D. Per the germline V gene, CDR1 is SGHRS and CDR2 is YFSETQ. The CDR3 is made up of 14 amino acids. V dropped 0 bases and J dropped 2 bases, with 7 bases sitting between them. The CDR3 here is CASSLAAATDTQYF. The CDR3 nucleotides are TGCGCCAGCAGCTTGGCGGCAGCCACAGATACGCAGTATTTT.

The chain combines TRBV5-1 with TRBJ1-2; perhaps TRBD1 as D (5 bases). With 0 bases removed from V and 4 bases from J, the gap between germline ends came to 13 bases. The CDR3 sequence is 15 residues long. Germline CDR1 is SGHRS and CDR2 is YFSETQ. This CDR3 is CASSLAATRGYGYTF. The CDR3 DNA sequence: TGCGCCAGCAGCTTGGCGGCGACTAGGGGCTATGGCTACACCTTC.

This clonotype has only a few counts. The chain combines TRBV7-9 with TRBJ1-2, with 9 bases aligning to TRBD1. The CDR3 length is 15 residues. Germline V lookup: CDR1 SEHNR, CDR2 FQNEAQ (reference sequence). The V and J ends lost 6 bases and 0 bases, in that order; junction bases with no gene match: 5. CDR3 nucleotide sequence: TGTGCCAGCAGGGGACAGGGAAAATCTAACTATGGCTACACCTTC. Amino acid sequence: CASRGQGKSNYGYTF.

The V gene is TRBV12-3 or TRBV12-4, the J gene TRBJ1-4; no clear D gene. The V gene lost 6 bases and the J gene lost 0 bases, with 8 bases spanning the gap. This CDR3 has 14 residues. CDR3 sequence reads: CASSPRATNEKLFF. CDR3 bases: TGTGCCAGCAGCCCGAGGGCAACTAATGAAAAACTGTTTTTT.

The chain recombines TRBV20-1 with TRBJ2-1, with TRBD2 identical over 13 bases. This CDR3 contains 21 residues. After removal of 2 bases from V and 0 bases from J, the junction contained 16 bases not matched to a gene. CDR1 DFQATT and CDR2 SNEGSKA come from the germline V gene (reference sequence). CDR3 sequence: CSARRFGTSGEKTSSYNEQFF. The CDR3 nucleotides are TGCAGTGCTAGAAGGTTTGGGACTAGCGGGGAAAAAACGAGCTCCTACAATGAGCAGTTCTTC.

V is TRBV27 and J is TRBJ2-2, with D unresolved. The germline V gene encodes CDR1 MNHEY and CDR2 SMNVEV (reference sequence). The CDR3 runs to 13 residues. V was clipped by 2 bases and J by 6 bases, with 7 bases between them. The CDR3 spells CASSLKAPGELFF. The CDR3 nucleotides are TGTGCCAGCAGTTTAAAGGCGCCCGGGGAGCTGTTTTTT.

As DNA, the CDR3 is TGTGCCAGCGGGAGGGGCAGCGGGTCCTACGAGCAGTACTTC. Protein sequence: CASGRGSGSYEQYF. V is TRBV7-8 and J is TRBJ2-7; TRBD2 matches at 7 bases. The ends lost 8 bases at V and 1 base at J; junction bases unmatched: 8. CDR1 is SGHVS and CDR2 is FQNEAQ in the germline V gene. The CDR3 contains 14 residues.

This clonotype came up a few times. The chain joins TRBV28 to TRBJ2-2; 7 bases fit TRBD1. The CDR3 has 13 residues. Germline CDR1 reads MDHEN; CDR2 reads SYDVKM. Trimming removed 8 bases from V and 0 bases from J; junction bases left unmatched: 0. DNA for the CDR3: TGTGCCAGCGGGACAGCGAACACCGGGGAGCTGTTTTTT. Its translation: CASGTANTGELFF.

This clonotype turned up a few times. The CDR3 nucleotides read TGTGCCATCAGTGAGTCGGGGGTTACTAGCACAGATACGCAGTATTTT. As protein: CAISESGVTSTDTQYF. This chain links TRBV10-3 with TRBJ2-3; D possibly matches TRBD1 or TRBD2 (5 bases each). The V gene's germline CDR1 is ENHRY and CDR2 SYGVKD. V was cut by 0 bases and J by 0 bases, with 10 bases left in between. The CDR3 sequence is 16 residues long.

The chain employs TRBV27 and TRBJ1-5, with D perhaps matching TRBD1 (5 bases). The CDR3 is made up of 13 amino acids. Trimming left V 3 bases short and J 7 bases short, with 10 bases between. CDR1 is MNHEY, CDR2 SMNVEV, per germline (reference sequence). The CDR3 reads CASSFRRAQPQHF. The CDR3 DNA reads as TGTGCCAGCAGTTTTCGCAGGGCGCAGCCCCAGCATTTT.

The chain links TRBV6-2 or TRBV6-3 to TRBJ1-1, with D possibly matching TRBD1 (5 bases). V gave up 6 bases and J gave up 7 bases, with 18 bases separating them. The CDR3 totals 14 residues. The germline gives CDR1 MNHEY, CDR2 SVGEGT. This CDR3 is CASSPRDAYNEAFF. The CDR3 DNA reads as TGTGCCAGCAGCCCCAGGGACGCCTACAATGAAGCTTTCTTT.

The chain employs TRBV5-1 and TRBJ1-2, with D uncertain. There are 14 residues in the CDR3. The germline V and J ends were trimmed by 0 bases and 2 bases, with 8 bases remaining between them. The germline gives CDR1 SGHRS, CDR2 YFSETQ. In DNA form, the CDR3 reads TGCGCCAGCAGCTTGGAAGGGTTAAACTATGGCTACACCTTC. Protein: CASSLEGLNYGYTF. Full variable domain (remainder filled in from reference TRBV5-1 and TRBJ1-2): KAGVTQTPRYLIKTRGQQVTLSCSPISGHRSVSWYQQTPGQGLQFLFEYFSETQRNKGNFPGRFSGRQFSNSRSEMNVSTLELGDSALYLCASSLEGLNYGYTFGSGTRLTVV.

The chain employs TRBV24-1 and TRBJ1-6; D ambiguous. This CDR3 is built from 12 residues. Trimming pared 9 bases from V and 8 bases from J, leaving 10 bases between. Germline-derived CDR1 and CDR2 are KGHDR and SFDVKD. DNA for the CDR3: TGTGCCACCTCCCGGGGAGATTCACCCCTCCACTTT. This sequence encodes CATSRGDSPLHF.

There are a few counts of this clonotype. V is TRBV7-2 and J is TRBJ1-5, with D uncertain. CDR3 size: 14 residues. CDR1 and CDR2 (germline): SGHTA, FQGNSA. Trimming took off 1 base at V and 2 bases at J, with 6 bases between the two ends. Here the CDR3 reads CASSLDHGNQPQHF. CDR3 nucleotides: TGTGCCAGCAGCTTAGATCACGGCAATCAGCCCCAGCATTTT.

The rearrangement links TRBV20-1 to TRBJ1-1, with 11 nucleotides matching TRBD1. Germline lookup yields CDR1 DFQATT and CDR2 SNEGSKA (reference sequence). V was clipped by 3 bases and J by 5 bases; unmatched bases: 8. The CDR3 spans 15 residues. The CDR3 region has the DNA TGCAGTGCTAGGGACAGGGGGCGTGCGGAGACTGAAGCTTTCTTT. Encoded protein: CSARDRGRAETEAFF.

The genes are TRBV28 and TRBJ2-7; D is undetermined. The CDR3 consists of 14 residues. V was trimmed by 8 bases and J by 2 bases, leaving 16 bases between them. Germline assignment: CDR1 MDHEN and CDR2 SYDVKM. The CDR3 DNA is TGTGCCAGCGGCTCTCATTTGTTTCCCTACGAGCAGTACGTC. It codes for CASGSHLFPYEQYV.

The chain uses TRBV12-3 or TRBV12-4 and TRBJ1-3; 7 bases match TRBD1. Losses at the gene ends were 3 bases for V and 4 bases for J; bases not matched to a gene: 3. The CDR3 runs to 14 residues. For the CDR3, the DNA is TGTGCCAGCAGTTTTTGGGACAGAGGAAACACCATATATTTT. This translates into CASSFWDRGNTIYF.

This clonotype has just a few counts. The V gene is TRBV28, the J gene TRBJ1-1; 7 bases are a match to TRBD1. CDR3 length: 14 amino acids. Germline V gives CDR1 MDHEN, CDR2 SYDVKM. J was trimmed by 0 bases and V by 8 bases; bases with no gene match: 6. CDR3 DNA sequence: TGTGCCAGCCAGCCAGGGGGATTGAACACTGAAGCTTTCTTT. Protein: CASQPGGLNTEAFF.

This clonotype was detected only a few times. V is TRBV7-2 and J is TRBJ1-1; D is unresolved. Germline lookup yields CDR1 SGHTA and CDR2 FQGNSA. V was clipped by 3 bases and J by 1 base, with 6 bases between them. The CDR3 has 13 amino acids. CDR3 sequence: CASSFPPNTEAFF. The CDR3 region has the DNA TGTGCCAGCAGCTTTCCCCCGAACACTGAAGCTTTCTTT.

This sequence joins TRBV5-1 and TRBJ1-1, with a weak D call TRBD1 (6 bases). CDR1 is SGHRS and CDR2 is YFSETQ in the germline V gene. Trimming cost V 3 bases and J 11 bases, with 17 bases left between them. The length of the CDR3 is 13 residues. The CDR3 region is CASSSNTGNRAFF. The CDR3 DNA is TGCGCCAGCAGCTCAAATACAGGGAACCGGGCTTTCTTT.

This clonotype showed up just a few times. CDR3 loop: CASSSLDRNQPQHF. Written as DNA, the CDR3 is TGTGCCAGCAGCTCCTTGGACAGGAATCAGCCCCAGCATTTT. This chain joins TRBV7-2 and TRBJ1-5, with TRBD1 matching 7 bases. Germline trimming cut 4 bases from V and 4 bases from J; bases unmatched to any gene: 4. Per the germline V gene, CDR1 is SGHTA and CDR2 is FQGNSA. The length of the CDR3 is 14 residues. The complete variable domain, with remaining parts taken from reference TRBV7-2 and TRBJ1-5, reads GAGVSQSPSNKVTEKGKDVELRCDPISGHTALYWYRQSLGQGLEFLIYFQGNSAPDKSGLPSDRFSAERTGGSVSTLTIQRTQQEDSAVYLCASSSLDRNQPQHFGDGTRLSIL.

The table lists this clonotype with a few counts. This CDR3 is CASAFVGTGETQYF. The CDR3, as DNA: TGTGCCAGCGCGTTCGTTGGGACCGGGGAGACCCAGTACTTC. V is TRBV7-3 and J is TRBJ2-5; either TRBD1 or TRBD2 may fit D (5 bases each). Trimming left V 8 bases short and J 5 bases short, with 18 bases between. The CDR3 length is 14 residues. The germline V gene has CDR1 SGHTA and CDR2 FQGTGA. Supplemented by reference TRBV7-3 and TRBJ2-5, the full variable domain reads GAGVSQTPSNKVTEKGKYVELRCDPISGHTALYWYRQSLGQGPEFLIYFQGTGAADDSGLPNDRFFAVRPEGSVSTLKIQRTERGDSAVYLCASAFVGTGETQYFGPGTRLLVL.

A few counts support this clonotype. The chain has TRBV20-1 and TRBJ1-1, with D perhaps TRBD1 (5 bases). Germline V gene data show CDR1 as DFQATT and CDR2 as SNEGSKA (reference sequence). Trimming shortened V by 5 bases and J by 4 bases, and 11 bases separated the two germline ends. The CDR3 has 12 residues. The CDR3 loop is CSAPGGGTEAFF. CDR3 bases: TGCAGTGCTCCCGGGGGGGGCACTGAAGCTTTCTTT.

This clonotype was detected only a few times. The chain employs TRBV3-1 and TRBJ2-1, with 10 bases that match TRBD1. The CDR3 has 18 residues. Germline values: CDR1 LGHDT, CDR2 YNNKEL (reference sequence). After removal of 2 bases from V and 8 bases from J, the junction contained 15 bases not matched to a gene. CDR3 loop: CASSQSSGTGAPGYEQFF. Here the CDR3 DNA reads TGTGCCAGCAGCCAAAGCTCGGGGACAGGGGCCCCCGGGTATGAGCAGTTCTTC.

This clonotype was seen once. This chain links TRBV7-2 with TRBJ1-2; perhaps TRBD1 as D (6 bases). The V end was cut by 1 base, the J end by 4 bases, with 13 bases between. Germline assignment: CDR1 SGHTA and CDR2 FQGNSA. The CDR3 runs 15 residues. The CDR3 DNA reads as TGTGCCAGCAGCTTAGGGCGGACAGTGACCTATGGCTACACCTTC. It translates to CASSLGRTVTYGYTF. The full variable domain, rest sourced from reference TRBV7-2 and TRBJ1-2, is GAGVSQSPSNKVTEKGKDVELRCDPISGHTALYWYRQSLGQGLEFLIYFQGNSAPDKSGLPSDRFSAERTGGSVSTLTIQRTQQEDSAVYLCASSLGRTVTYGYTFGSGTRLTVV.